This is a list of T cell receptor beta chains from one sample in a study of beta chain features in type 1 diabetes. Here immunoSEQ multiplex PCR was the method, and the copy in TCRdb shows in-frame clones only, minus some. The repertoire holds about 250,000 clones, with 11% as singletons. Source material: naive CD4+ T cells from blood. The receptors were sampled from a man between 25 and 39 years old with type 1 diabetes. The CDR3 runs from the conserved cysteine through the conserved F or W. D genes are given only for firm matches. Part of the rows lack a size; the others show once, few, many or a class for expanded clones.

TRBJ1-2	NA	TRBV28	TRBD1	TGTGCCAGCAGCCAAGGGACAGTCAAGAACGCCTTC	CASSQGTVKNAF
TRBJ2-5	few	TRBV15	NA	TGTGCCACCAGCAGACCTAAAGAGACCCAGTACTTC	CATSRPKETQYF
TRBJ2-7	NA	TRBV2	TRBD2	TGTGCCAGCAACGGGGGGGCCTACGAGCAGTACTTC	CASNGGAYEQYF
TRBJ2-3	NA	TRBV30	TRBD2	TGTGCCTGGGGACACGGGGGGACAGATACGCAGTATTTT	CAWGHGGTDTQYF
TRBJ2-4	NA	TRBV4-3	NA	TGCGCCAGCAGCCAAGGTAGAACAGTAGCCAAAAACATTCAGTACTTC	CASSQGRTVAKNIQYF
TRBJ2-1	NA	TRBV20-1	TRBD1	TGCAGTGCTAGAGGACAGGGAAAGCAGTTCTTC	CSARGQGKQFF
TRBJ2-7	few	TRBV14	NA	TGTGCCAGCAGCCCGAGACAGGTGATCTCCTACGAGCAGTACTTC	CASSPRQVISYEQYF
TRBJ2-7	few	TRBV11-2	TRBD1	TGTGCCAGCAGCTTGGGACAGGGCGGGTACGAGCAGTACTTC	CASSLGQGGYEQYF
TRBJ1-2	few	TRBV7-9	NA	TGTGCCAGCACCAACTATTATGGCTACGATGGCTACACCTTC	CASTNYYGYDGYTF
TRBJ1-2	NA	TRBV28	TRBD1	TGTGCCAGCAGACAAACCGGGACAGGTGACTATGGCTACACCTTC	CASRQTGTGDYGYTF
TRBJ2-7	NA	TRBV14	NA	TGTGCCAGCAGCCAAGATACACAGTTCTACGAGCAGTACTTC	CASSQDTQFYEQYF
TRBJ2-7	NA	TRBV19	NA	TGTGCCAGTACCCCGACCCTGGACAGCTACGAGCAGTACTTC	CASTPTLDSYEQYF
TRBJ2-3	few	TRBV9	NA	TGTGCCAGCAGCGTAGGAGGTGGGAGGAACACAGATACGCAGTATTTT	CASSVGGGRNTDTQYF
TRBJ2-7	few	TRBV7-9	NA	TGTGCCAGCAGCTCAGATCCAATGTCCTACGAGCAGTACTTC	CASSSDPMSYEQYF
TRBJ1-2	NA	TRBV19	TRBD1	TGTGCCAGTAGTCCCAGGACAGGGGGTCTAGGCGGCTACACCTTC	CASSPRTGGLGGYTF
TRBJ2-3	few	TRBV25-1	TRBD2	TGTGCCAGCAGCATAGCGGGGATCACAGATACGCAGTATTTT	CASSIAGITDTQYF
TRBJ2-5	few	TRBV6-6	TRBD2	TGTGCCAGCCTAGCGGGGGGACAAGAGACCCAGTACTTC	CASLAGGQETQYF
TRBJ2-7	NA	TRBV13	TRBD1	TGTGCCAGCAGCACAGGAACCGGGACAGGGGGCCACGAGCAGTACTTC	CASSTGTGTGGHEQYF
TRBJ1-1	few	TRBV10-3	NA	TGTGCCATCGGGAGGAGGGACGAACGCACTCGGGGAAAGAACACTGAAGCTTTCTTT	CAIGRRDERTRGKNTEAFF
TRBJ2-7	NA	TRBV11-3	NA	TGTGCCAGCAGTCTTGGACAGTCCTCGGGGGAGCAGTACTTC	CASSLGQSSGEQYF
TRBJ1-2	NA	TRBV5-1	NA	TGCGCCAGCAGCTTGTCCATCGGGGAAGATAACTATGGCTACACCTTC	CASSLSIGEDNYGYTF
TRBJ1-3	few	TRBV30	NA	TGTGCCTGGAGTCGCCGGGACACTGGAAACACCATATATTTT	CAWSRRDTGNTIYF
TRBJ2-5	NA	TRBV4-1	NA	TGCGCCAGCAGCCAAGACCTATTTAGAGAGACCCAGTACTTC	CASSQDLFRETQYF
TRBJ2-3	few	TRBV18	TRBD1	TGTGCCAGCTCCTCCCCGGGACAGGGTCTTTATACGCAGTATTTT	CASSSPGQGLYTQYF
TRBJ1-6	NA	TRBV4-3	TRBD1	TGCGCCAGCAGCCAAATGACAGGGTCTTCTAATTCACCCCTCCACTTT	CASSQMTGSSNSPLHF
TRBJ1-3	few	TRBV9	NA	TGTGCCAGCAGCACCTCGACAGGTGGAAACACCATATATTTT	CASSTSTGGNTIYF
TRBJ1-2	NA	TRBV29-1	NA	TGCAGCGTTGAAAAGGAGAGGCTTAACTATGGCTACACCTTC	CSVEKERLNYGYTF
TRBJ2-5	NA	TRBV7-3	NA	TGTGCCAGCAGCTTAAGGGGAGCGGGAGAGACCCAGTACTTC	CASSLRGAGETQYF
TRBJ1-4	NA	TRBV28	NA	TGTGCCAGCAGTAAAGGACACTTTAATGAAAAACTGTTTTTT	CASSKGHFNEKLFF
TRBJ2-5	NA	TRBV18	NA	TGTGCCAGCTCCCACGTGAAGGGAGAAGAGACCCAGTACTTC	CASSHVKGEETQYF
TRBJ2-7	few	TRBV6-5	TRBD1	TGTGCCAGCAGTGAACAGGGGTACGAGCAGTACTTC	CASSEQGYEQYF
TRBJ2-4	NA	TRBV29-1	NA	TGCAGCGTTGGGTTGGGGCAAAACATTCAGTACTTC	CSVGLGQNIQYF
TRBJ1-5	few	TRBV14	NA	TGTGCCAGCAGCCAAGATCGGTGGGCACGAAATCAGCCCCAGCATTTT	CASSQDRWARNQPQHF
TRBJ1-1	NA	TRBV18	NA	TGTGCCAGCTCACCCCAGGGATTCACTGAAGCTTTCTTT	CASSPQGFTEAFF
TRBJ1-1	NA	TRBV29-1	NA	TGCAGCGTTGTAGGGAGTGAAGCTTTCTTT	CSVVGSEAFF
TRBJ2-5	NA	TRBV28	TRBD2	TGTGCCAGCAGTCTTTTAGCGGGGCCGCAAGAGACCCAGTACTTC	CASSLLAGPQETQYF
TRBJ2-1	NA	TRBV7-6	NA	TGTGCCAGCAGCCCCTTCGCGGGTTCCTACAATGAGCAGTTCTTC	CASSPFAGSYNEQFF
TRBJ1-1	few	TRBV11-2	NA	TGTGCCAGCAGCTTAGATCTGGGGGGGACTGAAGCTTTCTTT	CASSLDLGGTEAFF
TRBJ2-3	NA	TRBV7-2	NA	TGTGCCAGCAGCTGGGACAACGGACGTACAGATACGCAGTATTTT	CASSWDNGRTDTQYF
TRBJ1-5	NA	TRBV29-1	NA	TGCAGCGTTGGGGAGGGTCGGGATCAGCCCCAGCATTTT	CSVGEGRDQPQHF